The T cell receptor beta chain under discussion was sequenced for a study of T cell repertoires in ileal Crohn's disease. V gave up 4 bases and J gave up 1 base, with 11 bases separating them. Looked up from germline, CDR1 is LNHDA and CDR2 is SQIVND (reference sequence). CDR3 length: 14 residues. The time point denotes: neoterminal ileum biopsy at postoperative endoscopy, about 6 months after surgery. Included were adult ileal or ileocolonic Crohn's patients indicated for ileocolonic resection. Overall study findings and caveats: The median delay to postoperative endoscopy was under nine months. Clonal expansions were more frequent in active smokers than non-smokers at surgery.

Comments on this clone: Its specificity is unknown.

The assay was immunoSEQ multiplex PCR, and TCRdb's table has in-frame clones only and misses some. Of about 7,200 clones listed, over 60% are singletons. The sequence came from an adult with Crohn's disease. The sequenced material came from ileal tissue. This chain links TRBV19 with TRBJ2-7; possibly TRBD1 for D (6 bases). The CDR3 protein is CASSKQGESYEQYF. The CDR3 DNA reads TGTGCCAGTAGTAAACAGGGAGAGTCCTACGAGCAGTACTTC. The whole variable domain, filled in from reference TRBV19 and TRBJ2-7, reads DGGITQSPKYLFRKEGQNVTLSCEQNLNHDAMYWYRQDPGQGLRLIYYSQIVNDFQKGDIAEGYSVSREKKESFPLTVTSAQKNPTAFYLCASSKQGESYEQYFGPGTRLTVT.